This is a list of T cell receptor beta chains from one sample in a study of early T cells in non-severe SARS-CoV-2 infection. One entry per CDR3 protein results from TCRdb running MiXCR on the 5' RACE reads. The sample gives around 76,000 distinct CDR3 sequences, 12% of which show up once; about 3.9% is in the top ten. Sequenced material: whole blood. All receptors come from an adult who was a healthcare worker with PCR-confirmed SARS-CoV-2 infection or an uninfected control (not recorded which). The CDR3 runs from the conserved cysteine through the conserved F or W. A D gene is named only where the DNA matches it firmly. Clone size is stated in some rows and not others, as once, few, many or a class when expanded.

>TRBV10-3|.|TRBJ1-1|.
CAISGSQGEAFF
TGTGCCATCAGTGGATCCCAGGGTGAAGCTTTCTTT
>TRBV7-9|.|TRBJ1-2|TRBD1
CASSSGTAYGYTF
TGTGCCAGCAGCAGCGGGACAGCCTATGGCTACACCTTC
>TRBV11-2|many|TRBJ2-1|.
CASSSVPGRGEQFF
TGTGCCAGCAGCTCCGTGCCTGGACGGGGTGAGCAGTTCTTC
>TRBV5-1|.|TRBJ1-1|.
CASSLGPLQNTEAFF
TGCGCCAGCAGCTTGGGCCCACTGCAGAACACTGAAGCTTTCTTT
>TRBV28|once|TRBJ1-5|.
CASKSGSGNQPQHF
TGTGCCAGCAAAAGTGGATCGGGCAATCAGCCCCAGCATTTT
>TRBV3-1|.|TRBJ2-7|TRBD2
CASSPPGLAGSEQYF
TGTGCCAGCAGCCCGCCGGGACTAGCGGGATCCGAGCAGTACTTC
>TRBV29-1|many|TRBJ1-4|.
CSVEGGEKLFF
TGCAGCGTTGAGGGAGGAGAAAAACTGTTTTTT
>TRBV28|.|TRBJ2-2|.
CASRTSGSGWNTGELFF
TGTGCCAGCAGGACGAGTGGAAGTGGATGGAACACCGGGGAGCTGTTTTTT
>TRBV20-1|many|TRBJ2-7|.
CSARTYLYEQYF
TGCAGTGCAAGGACCTACCTCTACGAGCAGTACTTC
>TRBV6-5|many|TRBJ1-6|.
CASSYSATPTSPLHF
TGTGCCAGCAGTTACTCGGCGACACCTACTTCACCCCTCCACTTT
>TRBV18|.|TRBJ1-2|TRBD1
CASRTGDSDYGYTF
TGTGCCAGTCGCACAGGGGACTCCGACTATGGCTACACCTTC
>TRBV6-6|many|TRBJ1-2|TRBD1
CASSRTGQGYTF
TGTGCCAGCAGCCGGACAGGGCAGGGCTACACCTTC
>TRBV11-2|many|TRBJ2-1|.
CASSGGPSEQFF
TGTGCCAGCAGCGGGGGCCCCTCCGAGCAGTTCTTC
>TRBV18|few|TRBJ2-3|TRBD1
CASSPRGGEDTQYF
TGTGCCAGCTCACCAAGAGGGGGCGAAGATACGCAGTATTTT
>TRBV14|few|TRBJ2-3|TRBD2
CASSQPPGLGTDTQYF
TGTGCCAGCAGCCAACCCCCGGGACTAGGGACAGATACGCAGTATTTT
>TRBV20-1|.|TRBJ1-2|TRBD1
CSAKTGGNYGYTF
TGCAGTGCAAAGACAGGGGGCAACTATGGCTACACCTTC
>TRBV7-2|many|TRBJ2-7|TRBD1
CASSFSTGVLEYF
TGTGCCAGCAGCTTCTCGACAGGGGTATTGGAGTACTTC
>TRBV3-1|many|TRBJ1-1|.
CASSQAGRGVTEAFF
TGTGCCAGCAGCCAAGCTGGCCGAGGGGTCACTGAAGCTTTCTTT
>TRBV20-1|few|TRBJ2-3|TRBD2
CSASPAGGRDTQYF
TGCAGTGCTAGCCCCGCGGGAGGGCGGGATACGCAGTATTTT
>TRBV5-1|few|TRBJ2-1|TRBD2
CASSLEPASSGRSGEQFF
TGCGCCAGCAGCTTGGAACCCGCTTCCAGCGGGAGGTCTGGTGAGCAGTTCTTC
>TRBV5-6|.|TRBJ2-1|TRBD2
CASSLGREGYNEQFF
TGTGCCAGCAGCCTCGGGCGGGAGGGGTACAATGAGCAGTTCTTC
>TRBV20-1|.|TRBJ2-3|.
CSARVGRSPTDTQYF
TGCAGTGCTAGAGTTGGGCGGAGTCCCACAGATACGCAGTATTTT
>TRBV5-4|.|TRBJ2-1|.
CASSPLRADYNNEQFF
TGTGCCAGCAGCCCCCTCCGAGCGGATTACAACAATGAGCAGTTCTTC
>TRBV5-1|many|TRBJ2-5|TRBD2
CASSLEASGQETQYF
TGCGCCAGCAGCTTGGAGGCTAGCGGCCAAGAGACCCAGTACTTC
>TRBV5-6|.|TRBJ2-1|.
CASSRPGVNEQFF
TGTGCCAGCAGCCGGCCGGGGGTTAATGAGCAGTTCTTC
>TRBV20-1|.|TRBJ2-1|.
CSAREDNEQFF
TGCAGTGCTAGAGAGGACAATGAGCAGTTCTTC
>TRBV29-1|many|TRBJ2-1|.
CSVWGSYNEQFF
TGCAGCGTTTGGGGCTCCTACAATGAGCAGTTCTTC
>TRBV28|many|TRBJ2-4|TRBD2
CASSDSSGRDKNIQYF
TGTGCCAGCAGTGATTCTAGCGGGAGGGACAAAAACATTCAGTACTTC
>TRBV28|.|TRBJ2-1|.
CASSSGLSHEQFF
TGTGCCAGCAGTTCGGGACTGAGCCATGAGCAGTTCTTC
>TRBV9|.|TRBJ2-2|.
CASSPRRDTGELFF
TGTGCCAGCAGCCCACGGAGGGACACCGGGGAGCTGTTTTTT
>TRBV7-9|many|TRBJ2-1|.
CASSLESTSRYNEQFF
TGTGCCAGCAGCTTAGAATCGACTAGTAGATACAATGAGCAGTTCTTC
>TRBV19|few|TRBJ1-1|TRBD1
CASTSTGRGTEAFF
TGTGCCAGTACCTCGACAGGGCGAGGCACTGAAGCTTTCTTT
>TRBV2|few|TRBJ2-5|.
CASNRGGGETQYF
TGTGCCAGCAACAGGGGAGGAGGCGAGACCCAGTACTTC